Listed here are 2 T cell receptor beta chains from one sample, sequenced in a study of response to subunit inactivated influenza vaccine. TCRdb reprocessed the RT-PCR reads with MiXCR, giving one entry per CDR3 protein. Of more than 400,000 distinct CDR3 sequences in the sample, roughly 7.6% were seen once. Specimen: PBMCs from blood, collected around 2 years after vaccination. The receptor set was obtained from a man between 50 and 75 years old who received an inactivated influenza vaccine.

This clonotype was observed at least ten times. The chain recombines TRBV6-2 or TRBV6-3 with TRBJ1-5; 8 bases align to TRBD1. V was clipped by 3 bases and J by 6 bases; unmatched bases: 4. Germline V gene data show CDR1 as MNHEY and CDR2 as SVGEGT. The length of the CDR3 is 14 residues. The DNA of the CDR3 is TGTGCCAGCAGTTATCAGGGGGCCAGTCAGCCCCAGCATTTT. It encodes CASSYQGASQPQHF.

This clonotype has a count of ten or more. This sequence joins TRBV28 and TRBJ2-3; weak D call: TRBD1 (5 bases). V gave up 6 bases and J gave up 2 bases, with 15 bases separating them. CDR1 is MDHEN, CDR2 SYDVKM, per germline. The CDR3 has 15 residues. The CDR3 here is CASRSSGADTDTQYF. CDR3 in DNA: TGTGCCAGCAGATCCTCTGGGGCAGACACAGATACGCAGTATTTT.